Shown below are 8 T cell receptor beta chains from a single sample sequenced in a study of Graves' ophthalmopathy and Graves' hyperthyroidism. The TCR beta CDR3 regions underwent amplification from RNA transcripts. HTBI primers primed a first-round RT-PCR, and a second-round multiplex PCR followed. Via MiXCR, TCRdb re-called the multiplex PCR reads, giving one row per CDR3 protein. The sample holds approximately 500,000 distinct CDR3 sequences, around 15% seen once. The sample taken for sequencing was blood. Receptor source: a woman aged 25 to 39 with Graves' ophthalmopathy.

This clonotype was seen at least ten times. This chain links TRBV2 with TRBJ1-2; D is ambiguous. The germline V gene encodes CDR1 SNHLY and CDR2 FYNNEI. Trimming stripped 4 bases from V and 4 bases from J, with 4 bases between. The CDR3 runs 11 residues. As DNA, the CDR3 is TGTGCCAGCAGTGTAGGCTATGGCTACACCTTC. Its translation: CASSVGYGYTF.

This chain joins TRBV6-5 and TRBJ1-2; TRBD1 is a possible D gene (5 bases). CDR3 length: 14 residues. V lost 2 bases and J 8 bases, leaving 15 bases between the germline ends. CDR1 MNHEY and CDR2 SVGAGI come from the germline V gene. The CDR3 reads CASSYAQERGGYTF. In DNA, the CDR3 is TGTGCCAGCAGTTACGCGCAGGAGAGGGGCGGCTACACCTTC.

In its sample, this clonotype was seen a few times. The chain carries TRBV6-1 and TRBJ2-5; 9 positions agree with TRBD1. J gave up 3 bases and V 6 bases, and 8 bases lay outside the gene matches. There are 15 residues in the CDR3. Germline V gene data show CDR1 as MNHNS and CDR2 as SASEGT. CDR3: CASSWGQGGEETQYF. CDR3 nucleotide sequence: TGTGCCAGCAGCTGGGGACAGGGAGGGGAAGAGACCCAGTACTTC.

This clonotype was detected a few times. The germline gene is not matched at one end of the junction; a read error may be the cause. The CDR3 is CASSIDRGILAKNIQYF. The CDR3 DNA sequence: TGCGCTAGCAGCATAGACAGGGGGATTCTAGCCAAAAACATTCAGTACTTC. The gene calls are TRBV5-1 and TRBJ2-4; 9 bases fit TRBD1. The CDR3 spans 17 residues. The germline CDR1 and CDR2 sequences are SGHRS and YFSETQ.

Comment on this clonotype: An end of the junction differs from the germline gene, which may be a read error. CDR3 DNA sequence: TGCAGTGCTTCGGTCAGGGACTACGATCAGTACTTC. Translating it yields CSASVRDYDQYF. The J gene is TRBJ2-7, the V gene TRBV20-1, with 7 bases identical to TRBD2. CDR3 length: 12 residues. In germline, CDR1 is DFQATT, CDR2 SNEGSKA (reference sequence).

This clonotype was detected many times. The chain uses TRBV2 and TRBJ2-2; tentative D call: TRBD2 (5 bases). V was cut by 1 base and J by 6 bases, with 9 bases left in between. There are 14 residues in the CDR3. Germline CDR1 and CDR2: SNHLY and FYNNEI. The CDR3 region has the DNA TGTGCCAGCAGTGAAGAGGTCGGGGCCGGGGAGCTGTTTTTT. This gives the protein CASSEEVGAGELFF.

This clonotype was detected many times. The chain has TRBV27 and TRBJ2-4; D is undetermined. The germline V gene encodes CDR1 MNHEY and CDR2 SMNVEV (reference sequence). V shed 6 bases and J shed 0 bases, with 6 bases lying between them. CDR3 length equals 13 residues. CDR3 nucleotides: TGTGCCAGCAGGGCCTTAGCCAAAAACATTCAGTACTTC. Translation gives CASRALAKNIQYF.

This clonotype showed up many times. The chain joins TRBV28 to TRBJ1-5; maybe TRBD1 (5 bases). The CDR3 length is 14 residues. Trimming removed 2 bases from V and 9 bases from J, with 14 bases in between. Per germline, CDR1 MDHEN and CDR2 SYDVKM. CDR3 sequence reads: CASSLGGGARPQHF. The DNA of the CDR3 is TGTGCCAGCAGTTTAGGGGGTGGTGCGAGGCCCCAGCATTTT.